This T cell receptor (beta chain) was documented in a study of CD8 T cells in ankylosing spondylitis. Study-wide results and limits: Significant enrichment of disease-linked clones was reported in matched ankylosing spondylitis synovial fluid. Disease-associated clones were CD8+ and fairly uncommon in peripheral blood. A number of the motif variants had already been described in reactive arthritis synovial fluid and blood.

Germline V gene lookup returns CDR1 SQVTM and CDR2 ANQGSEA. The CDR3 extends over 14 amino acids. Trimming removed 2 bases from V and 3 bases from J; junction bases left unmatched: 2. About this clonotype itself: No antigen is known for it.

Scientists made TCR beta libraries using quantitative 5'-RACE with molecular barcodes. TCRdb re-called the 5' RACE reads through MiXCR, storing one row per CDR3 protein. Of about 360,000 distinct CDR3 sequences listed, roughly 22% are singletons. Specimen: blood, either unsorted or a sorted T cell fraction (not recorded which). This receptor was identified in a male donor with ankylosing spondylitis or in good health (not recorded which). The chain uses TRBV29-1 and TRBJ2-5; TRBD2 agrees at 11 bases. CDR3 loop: CSVELGLAEETQYF. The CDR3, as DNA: TGCAGCGTTGAATTGGGACTAGCGGAAGAGACCCAGTACTTC.